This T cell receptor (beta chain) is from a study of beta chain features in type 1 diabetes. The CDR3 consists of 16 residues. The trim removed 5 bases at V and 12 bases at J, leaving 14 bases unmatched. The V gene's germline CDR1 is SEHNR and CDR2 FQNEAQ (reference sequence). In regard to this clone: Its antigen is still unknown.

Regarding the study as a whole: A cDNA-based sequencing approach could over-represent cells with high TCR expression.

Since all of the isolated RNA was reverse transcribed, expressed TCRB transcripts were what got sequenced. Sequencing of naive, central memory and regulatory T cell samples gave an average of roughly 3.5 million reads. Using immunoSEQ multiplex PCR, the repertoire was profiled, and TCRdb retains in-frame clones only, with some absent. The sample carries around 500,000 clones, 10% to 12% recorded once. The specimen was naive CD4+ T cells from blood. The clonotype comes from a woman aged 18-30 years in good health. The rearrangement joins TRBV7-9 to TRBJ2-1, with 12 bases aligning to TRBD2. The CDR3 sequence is CASSPSLLAGGPGQFF. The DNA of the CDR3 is TGTGCCAGCAGCCCCTCGTTGCTAGCGGGAGGGCCGGGGCAGTTCTTC.